This T cell receptor beta chain was sequenced during a study of regulatory T cells in long-lasting Graves disease. General study findings and limits: Between persistent patients, about 2,500 public clonotypes were shared, exceeding the roughly 940 shared between new patients. Persistent disease was characterized by preferential usage of TRBV28, TRBJ1-2 and TRBJ2-5.

Noted time point: newly diagnosed GD, antithyroid drugs for less than 3 months. From PBMCs, RNA was extracted and then used to make the TCR library. The authors drew patients from an endocrinology department in Xi'an, China. This clonotype turned up a few times. What it binds is unknown. CDR3 regions were amplified by Arm-PCR using iRepertoire HTBI primers to build TCR beta libraries. TCRdb reprocessed the multiplex PCR reads with MiXCR, giving one entry per CDR3 protein. In the table there are 530,000 or so distinct CDR3 sequences, roughly 13% of which are singletons. From germline, CDR1 is SGHTA and CDR2 FQGNSA. The CDR3 is made up of 17 amino acids. Germline trimming cut 1 base from V and 4 bases from J; bases unmatched to any gene: 12. The same sample was also used in a study of T cells in Graves' hyperthyroidism and ophthalmopathy. That work contributes: Most clonotypes expanded in the thyroid (above 0.001) were also present in blood.

The V call is TRBV7-2, the J call TRBJ2-5; 7 bases fit TRBD2. The source is a man aged 30 to 39 with Graves disease. Sequenced here: peripheral blood mononuclear cells (PBMCs), sampled at new diagnosis, from a patient treated with antithyroid drugs. CDR3 in DNA: TGTGCCAGCAGCTTAGATCGGCGGCGGGGAGGGTTAGAGACCCAGTACTTC. This gives the protein CASSLDRRRGGLETQYF.